These T cell receptor beta chains were read from a single sample in a study of cytomegalovirus exposure and HLA in healthy donors. Here immunoSEQ multiplex PCR was the method, and the copy in TCRdb shows in-frame clones only, minus some. The table for this sample gives under 200,000 clones. The specimen sequenced was PBMCs. These receptor sequences come from a man aged 30-40 years in good health and CMV-seronegative. CDR3s include the opening cysteine and the closing phenylalanine or tryptophan. The order of the fields is J gene, V gene, D gene, CDR3 protein, CDR3 DNA. The D gene is left open where the match is weak.

>TRBJ2-5|TRBV7-2|NA
CASSLWRFQETQYF
TGTGCCAGCAGCTTATGGAGGTTCCAAGAGACCCAGTACTTC
>TRBJ2-1|TRBV7-7|NA
CASSGGFSSYNEQFF
TGTGCCAGCAGCGGCGGCTTCAGCTCCTACAATGAGCAGTTCTTC
>TRBJ2-7|TRBV5-1|NA
CASSPDSYEQYF
TGCGCCAGCAGCCCCGACAGCTACGAGCAGTACTTC
>TRBJ2-1|TRBV13|NA
CASSPSLFDEQFF
TGTGCCAGCAGCCCGTCTCTTTTCGATGAGCAGTTCTTC
>TRBJ1-6|TRBV30|TRBD1
CAWTVRGTGSSPLHF
TGTGCCTGGACCGTAAGGGGGACAGGGTCTTCACCCCTCCACTTT
>TRBJ2-2|TRBV2|TRBD2
CASRGPLAGFTGELFF
TGTGCCAGCAGGGGACCACTAGCGGGCTTCACCGGGGAGCTGTTTTTT
>TRBJ1-2|TRBV28|TRBD1
CASSIQGAGYGYTF
TGTGCCAGCAGTATACAGGGGGCTGGCTATGGCTACACCTTC
>TRBJ1-1|TRBV5-1|NA
CASSLTGMRTEAFF
TGCGCCAGCAGCTTAACAGGTATGCGGACTGAAGCTTTCTTT
>TRBJ2-7|TRBV6-1|TRBD1
CASSEALLGQGASYEQYF
TGTGCCAGCAGTGAAGCGCTTCTGGGACAGGGGGCCTCCTACGAGCAGTACTTC
>TRBJ2-7|TRBV9|TRBD2
CASSGGPGSGNTGEQYF
TGTGCCAGCAGCGGAGGCCCGGGAAGCGGGAATACCGGCGAGCAGTACTTC
>TRBJ2-3|TRBV18|NA
CASSGGASSHTQYF
TGTGCCAGCTCTGGAGGAGCCTCCTCACATACGCAGTATTTT
>TRBJ2-7|TRBV28|TRBD2
CASSYVAGADEQYF
TGTGCCAGCAGTTATGTAGCGGGGGCCGACGAGCAGTACTTC
>TRBJ2-7|TRBV5-1|TRBD1
CASSGGSGTGTLYEQYF
TGCGCCAGCAGCGGGGGGTCAGGGACAGGGACTCTCTACGAGCAGTACTTC
>TRBJ2-1|TRBV18|NA
CASSPPAGSNEQFF
TGTGCCAGCTCACCACCGGCGGGGAGTAATGAGCAGTTCTTC
>TRBJ2-7|TRBV6-5|NA
CASSYYEGRRYEQYF
TGTGCCAGCAGTTACTACGAGGGGAGGAGGTACGAGCAGTACTTC
>TRBJ1-5|TRBV19|TRBD1
CASSARQGSKAGQPQHF
TGTGCCAGTAGTGCCCGACAGGGTTCAAAGGCCGGTCAGCCCCAGCATTTT
>TRBJ2-1|TRBV11-3|NA
CASSLETGRSYNEQFF
TGTGCCAGCAGCTTAGAAACCGGTCGCTCCTACAATGAGCAGTTCTTC
>TRBJ1-1|TRBV14|NA
CASSQSSGNLEAFF
TGTGCCAGCAGCCAATCTTCGGGAAACCTTGAAGCTTTCTTT
>TRBJ1-5|TRBV6-4|TRBD1
CASRETGQGAGQPQHF
TGTGCCAGCAGAGAAACGGGACAGGGGGCAGGTCAGCCCCAGCATTTT
>TRBJ2-7|TRBV7-9|NA
CASTHPGSSYEQYF
TGTGCCAGCACCCACCCCGGGAGCTCCTACGAGCAGTACTTC
>TRBJ2-5|TRBV2|TRBD2
CASSAASGRVGTQYF
TGTGCCAGCAGTGCGGCTAGCGGGAGAGTTGGGACCCAGTACTTC
>TRBJ2-7|TRBV18|TRBD2
CASSGTSGPYEQYF
TGTGCCAGCTCAGGGACTAGCGGACCCTACGAGCAGTACTTC
>TRBJ2-7|TRBV7-2|TRBD1
CASSLGVGTGVIVEQYF
TGTGCCAGCAGCTTAGGTGTGGGGACAGGGGTGATTGTAGAGCAGTACTTC
>TRBJ2-2|TRBV10-1|TRBD2
CASSGTRSVAAGELFF
TGCGCCAGTAGCGGGACTAGATCGGTTGCGGCCGGGGAGCTGTTTTTT
>TRBJ2-5|TRBV18|NA
CASSPTPTGGETQYF
TGTGCCAGCTCCCCGACCCCGACAGGAGGAGAGACCCAGTACTTC
>TRBJ2-2|TRBV5-6|NA
CASSLGSGVGGELFF
TGTGCCAGCAGCTTGGGGTCGGGGGTCGGCGGGGAGCTGTTTTTT
>TRBJ2-1|TRBV29-1|TRBD1
CSDHRGIINEQFF
TGCAGCGACCACAGGGGGATCATCAATGAGCAGTTCTTC